The source of this T cell receptor beta chain is a study of cytomegalovirus exposure and HLA in healthy donors. Overall study context: Early release data held 80 million to 100 million unique TCRs from HLA-typed donors. Study-wide results and limits: A later analysis showed HLA-associated TCR beta chains outstripping equally common others in clonal expansion. On later analysis, the bulk of CMV-associated TCR beta chains appeared to be HLA-restricted.

Trimming cost V 6 bases and J 1 base; bases outside gene matches: 6. The length of the CDR3 is 14 residues. Germline CDR1 is ENHRY and CDR2 is SYGVKD. A single count supports this clone. Its matching antigen is unknown. PCR used 60 Vbeta primers and 13 Jbeta primers. In the source study's methods: In a later analysis, approximately 80 million unique TCR beta chains included roughly 11 million shared by two or more donors. Generated by immunoSEQ multiplex PCR, the TCRdb table keeps only in-frame clones and is missing some. V and J calls and clone size come straight from that table; D and trimming were deduced from the DNA. Here the sample spans 200,000 to 250,000 clones, 70% to 90% being singletons.

The V and J genes are TRBV10-3 and TRBJ2-7, with 7 nucleotides matching TRBD2. This sequence was found in a woman in her fifties or sixties in good health and CMV-seropositive. The sequenced material came from PBMCs. The CDR3 coding sequence is TGTGCCATCAGGAGTAGCGGGTTTTCCTACGAGCAGTACTTC. This encodes CAIRSSGFSYEQYF.